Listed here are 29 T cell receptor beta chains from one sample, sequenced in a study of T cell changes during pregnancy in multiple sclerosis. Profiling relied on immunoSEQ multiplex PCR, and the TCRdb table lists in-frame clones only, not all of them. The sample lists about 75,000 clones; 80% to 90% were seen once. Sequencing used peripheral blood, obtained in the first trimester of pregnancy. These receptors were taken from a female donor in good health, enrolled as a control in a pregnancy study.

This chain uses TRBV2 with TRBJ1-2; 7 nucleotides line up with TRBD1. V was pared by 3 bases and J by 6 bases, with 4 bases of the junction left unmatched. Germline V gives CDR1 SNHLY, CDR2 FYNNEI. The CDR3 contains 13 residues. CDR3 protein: CASSEGQKDGYTF. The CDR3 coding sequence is TGTGCCAGCAGTGAGGGACAGAAGGATGGCTACACCTTC.

The CDR3 sequence is CAWSAGFNSPLHF. The CDR3 region has the DNA TGTGCCTGGAGTGCCGGGTTTAATTCACCCCTCCACTTT. The chain uses TRBV30 and TRBJ1-6; D call uncertain. V was shortened by 1 base and J by 6 bases, with 7 bases between the two germline ends. CDR3 length equals 13 residues. Germline values: CDR1 GTSNPN, CDR2 SVGIG (reference sequence).

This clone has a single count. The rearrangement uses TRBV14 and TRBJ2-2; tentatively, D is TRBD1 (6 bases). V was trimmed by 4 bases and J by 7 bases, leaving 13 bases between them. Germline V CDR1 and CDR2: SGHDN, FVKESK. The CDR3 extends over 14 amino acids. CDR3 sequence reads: CASSRNTGHGELFF. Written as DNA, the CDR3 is TGTGCCAGCAGCCGAAACACAGGGCACGGGGAGCTGTTTTTT.

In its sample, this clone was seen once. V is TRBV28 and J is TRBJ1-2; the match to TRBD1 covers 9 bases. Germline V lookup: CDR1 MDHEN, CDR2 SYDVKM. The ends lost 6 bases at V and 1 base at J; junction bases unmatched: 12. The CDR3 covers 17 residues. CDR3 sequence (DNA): TGTGCCAGCAGACCTTACAGGGGGCGGGAAGGTAACTATGGCTACACCTTC. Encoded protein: CASRPYRGREGNYGYTF.

Here the CDR3 DNA reads TGTGCCAGCAGCTTAGAAGTAGCGGGGGGCGAGACCCAGTACTTC. Translating it yields CASSLEVAGGETQYF. The V call is TRBV7-7, the J call TRBJ2-5; 10 bases line up with TRBD2. CDR1 and CDR2 (germline): SSHAT, FNYEAQ (reference sequence). With 1 base clipped from V and 5 bases from J, the junction kept 4 bases outside the gene matches. The CDR3 is made up of 15 amino acids.

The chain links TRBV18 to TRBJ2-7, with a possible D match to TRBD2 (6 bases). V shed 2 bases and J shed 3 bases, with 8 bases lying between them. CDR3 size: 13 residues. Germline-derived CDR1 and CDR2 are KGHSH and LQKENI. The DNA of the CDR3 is TGTGCCAGCTCACCAGCGGGGAGCTACGAGCAGTACTTC. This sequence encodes CASSPAGSYEQYF.

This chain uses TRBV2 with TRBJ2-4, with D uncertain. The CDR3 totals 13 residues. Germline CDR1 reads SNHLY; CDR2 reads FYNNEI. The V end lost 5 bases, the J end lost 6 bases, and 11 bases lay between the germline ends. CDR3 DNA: TGTGCCAGCAGTTGGTACCAGGCAAACATTCAGTACTTC. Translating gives CASSWYQANIQYF.

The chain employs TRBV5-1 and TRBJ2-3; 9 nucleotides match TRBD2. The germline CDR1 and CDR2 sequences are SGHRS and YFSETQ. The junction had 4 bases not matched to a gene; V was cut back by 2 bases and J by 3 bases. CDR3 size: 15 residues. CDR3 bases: TGCGCCAGCAGCTTAGGCGGGGGGGCGACAGATACGCAGTATTTT. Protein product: CASSLGGGATDTQYF.

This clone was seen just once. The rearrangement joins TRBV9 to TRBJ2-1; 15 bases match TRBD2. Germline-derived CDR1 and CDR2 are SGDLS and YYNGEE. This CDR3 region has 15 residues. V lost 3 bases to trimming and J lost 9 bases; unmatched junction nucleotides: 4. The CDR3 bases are TGTGCCAGCAGCGGGACTAGCGGGGGGGGTCCTGAGCAGTTCTTC. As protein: CASSGTSGGGPEQFF.

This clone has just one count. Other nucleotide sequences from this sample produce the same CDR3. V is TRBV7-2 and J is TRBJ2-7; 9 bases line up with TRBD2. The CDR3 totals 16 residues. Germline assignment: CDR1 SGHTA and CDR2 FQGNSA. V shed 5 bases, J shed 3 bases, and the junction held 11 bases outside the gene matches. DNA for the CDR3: TGTGCCAGCAGCATCCCCCTGGCGGGGGGGTTCTACGAGCAGTACTTC. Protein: CASSIPLAGGFYEQYF. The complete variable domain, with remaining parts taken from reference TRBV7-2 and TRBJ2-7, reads GAGVSQSPSNKVTEKGKDVELRCDPISGHTALYWYRQSLGQGLEFLIYFQGNSAPDKSGLPSDRFSAERTGGSVSTLTIQRTQQEDSAVYLCASSIPLAGGFYEQYFGPGTRLTVT.

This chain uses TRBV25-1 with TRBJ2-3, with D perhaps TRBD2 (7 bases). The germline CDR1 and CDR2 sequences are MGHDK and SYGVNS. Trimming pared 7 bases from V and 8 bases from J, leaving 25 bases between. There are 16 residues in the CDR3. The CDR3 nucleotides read TGTGCCAGCACCCAAAGCCGGGCGGGGGCCAGCGTTACGCAGTATTTT. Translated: CASTQSRAGASVTQYF.

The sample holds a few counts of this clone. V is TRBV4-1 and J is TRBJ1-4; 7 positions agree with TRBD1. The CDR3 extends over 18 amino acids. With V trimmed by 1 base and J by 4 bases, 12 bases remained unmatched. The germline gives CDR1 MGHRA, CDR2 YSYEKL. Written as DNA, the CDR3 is TGCGCCAGCAGCCAAGGGATCTCACAGGGGTATGGTAATGAAAAACTGTTTTTT. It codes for CASSQGISQGYGNEKLFF.

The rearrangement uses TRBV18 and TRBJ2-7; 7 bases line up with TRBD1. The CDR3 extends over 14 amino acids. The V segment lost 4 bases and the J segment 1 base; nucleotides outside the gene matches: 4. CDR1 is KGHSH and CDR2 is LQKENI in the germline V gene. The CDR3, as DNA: TGTGCCAGCTCACAAAACAGGGGATCCTACGAGCAGTACTTC. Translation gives CASSQNRGSYEQYF.

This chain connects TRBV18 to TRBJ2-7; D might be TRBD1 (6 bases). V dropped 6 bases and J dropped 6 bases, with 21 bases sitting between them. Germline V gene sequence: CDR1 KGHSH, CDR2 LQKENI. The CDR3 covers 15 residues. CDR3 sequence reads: CASSLGTQVVGEQYF. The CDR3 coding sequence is TGTGCCAGCTCGCTAGGGACACAGGTTGTAGGCGAGCAGTACTTC.

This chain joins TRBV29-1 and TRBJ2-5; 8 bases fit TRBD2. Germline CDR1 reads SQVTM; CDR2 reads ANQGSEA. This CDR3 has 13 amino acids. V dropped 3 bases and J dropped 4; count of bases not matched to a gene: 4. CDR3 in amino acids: CSVDWLAGETQYF. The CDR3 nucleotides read TGCAGCGTTGATTGGCTAGCGGGAGAGACCCAGTACTTC. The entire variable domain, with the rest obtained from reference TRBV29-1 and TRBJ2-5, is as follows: SAVISQKPSRDICQRGTSLTIQCQVDSQVTMMFWYRQQPGQSLTLIATANQGSEATYESGFVIDKFPISRPNLTFSTLTVSNMSPEDSSIYLCSVDWLAGETQYFGPGTRLLVL.

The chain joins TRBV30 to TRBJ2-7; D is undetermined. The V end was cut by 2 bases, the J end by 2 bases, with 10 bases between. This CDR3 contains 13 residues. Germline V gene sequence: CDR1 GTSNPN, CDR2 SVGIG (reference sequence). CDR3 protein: CAWSPDFAYEQYF. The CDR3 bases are TGTGCCTGGAGTCCAGACTTCGCCTACGAGCAGTACTTC. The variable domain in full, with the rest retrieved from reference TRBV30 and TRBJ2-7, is SQTIHQWPATLVQPVGSPLSLECTVEGTSNPNLYWYRQAAGRGLQLLFYSVGIGQISSEVPQNLSASRPQDRQFILSSKKLLLSDSGFYLCAWSPDFAYEQYFGPGTRLTVT.

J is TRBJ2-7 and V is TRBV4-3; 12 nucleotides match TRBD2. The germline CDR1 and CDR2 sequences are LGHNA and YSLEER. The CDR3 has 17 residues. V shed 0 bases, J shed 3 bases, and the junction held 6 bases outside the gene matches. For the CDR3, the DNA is TGCGCCAGCAGCCAAGATAGAAGGACTAGCGGGAACTACGAGCAGTACTTC. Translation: CASSQDRRTSGNYEQYF.

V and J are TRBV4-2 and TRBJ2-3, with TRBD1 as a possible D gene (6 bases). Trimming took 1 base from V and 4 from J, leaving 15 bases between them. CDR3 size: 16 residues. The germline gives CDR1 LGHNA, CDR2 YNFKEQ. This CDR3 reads CASSQGGQGLSDTQYF. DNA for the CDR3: TGTGCCAGCAGCCAAGGAGGTCAGGGGCTTTCAGATACGCAGTATTTT.

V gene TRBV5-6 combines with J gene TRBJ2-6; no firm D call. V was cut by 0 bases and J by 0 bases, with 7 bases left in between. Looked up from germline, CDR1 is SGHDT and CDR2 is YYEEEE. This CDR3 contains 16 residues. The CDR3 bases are TGTGCCAGCAGCTTGGTACAAGACTCTGGGGCCAACGTCCTGACTTTC. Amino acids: CASSLVQDSGANVLTF.

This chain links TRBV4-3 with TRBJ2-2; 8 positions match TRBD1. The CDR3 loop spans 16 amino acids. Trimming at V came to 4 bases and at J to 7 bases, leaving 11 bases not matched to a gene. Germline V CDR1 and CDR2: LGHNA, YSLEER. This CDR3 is CASSLGRGRSGGELFF. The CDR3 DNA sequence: TGCGCCAGCAGCCTTGGCAGGGGGCGAAGTGGCGGGGAGCTGTTTTTT.

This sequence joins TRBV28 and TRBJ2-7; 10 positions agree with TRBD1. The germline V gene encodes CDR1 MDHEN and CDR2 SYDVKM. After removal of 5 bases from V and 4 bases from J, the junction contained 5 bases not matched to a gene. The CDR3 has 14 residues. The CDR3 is CASSGTGVLYEQYF. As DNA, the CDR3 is TGTGCCAGCAGTGGGACAGGGGTCTTGTACGAGCAGTACTTC.

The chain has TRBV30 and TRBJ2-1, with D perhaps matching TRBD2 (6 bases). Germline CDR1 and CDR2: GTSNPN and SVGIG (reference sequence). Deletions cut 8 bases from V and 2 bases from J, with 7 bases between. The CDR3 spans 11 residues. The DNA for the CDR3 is TGTGCCCGGGGGACCTACAATGAGCAGTTCTTC. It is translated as CARGTYNEQFF.

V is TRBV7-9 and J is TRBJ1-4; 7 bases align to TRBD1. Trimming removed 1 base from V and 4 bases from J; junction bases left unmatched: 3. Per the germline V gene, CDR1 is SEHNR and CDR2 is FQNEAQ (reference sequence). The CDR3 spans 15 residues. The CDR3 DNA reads TGTGCCAGCAGCTTAGAGGGACAGCATAATGAAAAACTGTTTTTT. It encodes CASSLEGQHNEKLFF.

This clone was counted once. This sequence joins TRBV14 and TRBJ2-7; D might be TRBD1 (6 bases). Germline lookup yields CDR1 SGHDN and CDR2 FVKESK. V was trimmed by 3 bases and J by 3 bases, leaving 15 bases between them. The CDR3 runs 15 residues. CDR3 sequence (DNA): TGTGCCAGCAGCCACGGACAGCTAGGGTTCTACGAGCAGTACTTC. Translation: CASSHGQLGFYEQYF.

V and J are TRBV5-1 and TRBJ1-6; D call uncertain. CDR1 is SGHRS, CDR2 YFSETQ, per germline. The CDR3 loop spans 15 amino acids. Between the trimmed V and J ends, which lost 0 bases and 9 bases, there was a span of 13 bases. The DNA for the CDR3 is TGCGCCAGCAGCTTGGCCGGGGAGGGTATTTCACCCCTCCACTTT. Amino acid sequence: CASSLAGEGISPLHF.

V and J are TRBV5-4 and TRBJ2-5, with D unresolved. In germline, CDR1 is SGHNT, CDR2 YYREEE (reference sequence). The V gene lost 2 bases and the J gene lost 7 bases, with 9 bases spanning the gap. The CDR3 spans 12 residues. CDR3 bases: TGTGCCAGCAGCTTCAGCTCGGGGACCCAGTACTTC. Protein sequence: CASSFSSGTQYF. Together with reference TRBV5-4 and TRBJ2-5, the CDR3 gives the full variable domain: ETGVTQSPTHLIKTRGQQVTLRCSSQSGHNTVSWYQQALGQGPQFIFQYYREEENGRGNFPPRFSGLQFPNYSSELNVNALELDDSALYLCASSFSSGTQYFGPGTRLLVL.

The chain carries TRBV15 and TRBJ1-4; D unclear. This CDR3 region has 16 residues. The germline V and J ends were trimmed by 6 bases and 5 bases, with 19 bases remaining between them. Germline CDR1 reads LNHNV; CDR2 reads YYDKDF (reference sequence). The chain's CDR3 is CATRGTSAGGNEKLFF. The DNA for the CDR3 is TGTGCCACCAGGGGAACTTCCGCGGGTGGAAATGAAAAACTGTTTTTT.

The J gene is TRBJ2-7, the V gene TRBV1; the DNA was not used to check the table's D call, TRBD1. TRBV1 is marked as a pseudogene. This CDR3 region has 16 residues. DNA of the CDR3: TGCACCAGCAGCCAAGAATGTGTACAATCATCCTACGAGCAGTACTTC. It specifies CTSSQECVQSSYEQYF.

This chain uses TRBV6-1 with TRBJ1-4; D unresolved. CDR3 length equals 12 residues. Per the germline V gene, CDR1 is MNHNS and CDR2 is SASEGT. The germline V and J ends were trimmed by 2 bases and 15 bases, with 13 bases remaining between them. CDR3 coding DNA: TGTGCCAGCAGTGAATCCGGGTTAGGCTTGTTTTTT. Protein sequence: CASSESGLGLFF.